This T cell receptor (beta chain) emerged from a study of blood T cell repertoires in COVID-19. Study details: Collection of acute and convalescent COVID-19 samples took place in the United States, Italy and Spain. Sources were T cells, B-cell-depleted T cells, or PBMCs; the material itself was cDNA or gDNA.

Here immunoSEQ multiplex PCR was the method, and the copy in TCRdb shows in-frame clones only, minus some. The table shows some 220,000 clones, with about 85% occurring only once. The CDR3 sequence is 15 residues long. V shed 7 bases, J shed 5 bases, and the junction held 11 bases outside the gene matches. Germline CDR1 MNHEY, CDR2 SMNVEV (reference sequence). This clonotype was obtained from a woman aged 80 or older with active or convalescent COVID-19. Sample: peripheral blood. This chain links TRBV27 with TRBJ2-5; 9 positions agree with TRBD2. The CDR3 is CASKGLALLGETQYF. Written as DNA, the CDR3 is TGTGCCAGCAAGGGACTAGCCCTCTTGGGGGAGACCCAGTACTTC.